A selection of T cell receptor beta chains follows, all from one sample in a study of T-cell memory formation after mild COVID-19. TCRdb itself ran the 5' RACE reads through MiXCR, one entry per CDR3 protein. The table shows a few hundred thousand distinct CDR3 sequences, with roughly 20% occurring only once. Input material: PBMCs or a T cell subset sorted from them (not recorded which). The receptors were gathered from an adult woman who had mild COVID-19 (a few samples of this study predate the infection). Cell type and time point are not known. Both conserved end residues are part of each CDR3. Fields, in order: D gene, clone size, V gene, J gene, CDR3 DNA, CDR3 protein. D genes are given only for firm matches. Clone size is stated in some rows and not others, as once, few, many or a class when expanded.

NA	NA	TRBV7-9	TRBJ2-7	TGTGCCAGCAGCTTGACAGCTCCGTACGAGCAGTACTTC	CASSLTAPYEQYF
TRBD1	few	TRBV4-1	TRBJ1-1	TGCGCCAGCAGCCAAGAGCCCACAGGGGGCACTGAAGCTTTCTTT	CASSQEPTGGTEAFF
NA	NA	TRBV20-1	TRBJ1-2	TGCAGTCCTCTGATCTCTCCCTATGGCTACACCTTC	CSPLISPYGYTF
NA	NA	TRBV30	TRBJ1-1	TGTGCCTGGAGAATCATGGAGGGGTACACTGAAGCTTTCTTT	CAWRIMEGYTEAFF
TRBD2	few	TRBV5-1	TRBJ2-5	TGCGCCAGCAGCTTGGTTCGGGGAGGGCAAGAGACCCAGTACTTC	CASSLVRGGQETQYF
TRBD2	few	TRBV12-3/TRBV12-4	TRBJ2-1	TGTGCCAGCAGTTTTTCGGTAGCGGGAAGGTACAATGAGCAGTTCTTC	CASSFSVAGRYNEQFF
TRBD1	NA	TRBV14	TRBJ2-1	TGTGCCAGCAGCCAGAGGACCGGGACAGGGGGCTACAATGAGCAGTTCTTC	CASSQRTGTGGYNEQFF
NA	few	TRBV12-3/TRBV12-4	TRBJ1-1	TGTGCCACCAGAGTGAACACTGAAGCTTTCTTT	CATRVNTEAFF
NA	NA	TRBV7-8	TRBJ2-3	TGTGCCAGCAGCCCTACCCCAGGACAGCATACGCAGTATTTT	CASSPTPGQHTQYF
TRBD1	many	TRBV15	TRBJ2-1	TGTGCCACCAGAGGGTCCGGGACAGCCTCAAATGAGCAGTTCTTC	CATRGSGTASNEQFF
NA	few	TRBV12-3/TRBV12-4	TRBJ2-7	TGTGCCAGCAGTTTATCATTTCGGGAATACGAGCAGTACTTC	CASSLSFREYEQYF